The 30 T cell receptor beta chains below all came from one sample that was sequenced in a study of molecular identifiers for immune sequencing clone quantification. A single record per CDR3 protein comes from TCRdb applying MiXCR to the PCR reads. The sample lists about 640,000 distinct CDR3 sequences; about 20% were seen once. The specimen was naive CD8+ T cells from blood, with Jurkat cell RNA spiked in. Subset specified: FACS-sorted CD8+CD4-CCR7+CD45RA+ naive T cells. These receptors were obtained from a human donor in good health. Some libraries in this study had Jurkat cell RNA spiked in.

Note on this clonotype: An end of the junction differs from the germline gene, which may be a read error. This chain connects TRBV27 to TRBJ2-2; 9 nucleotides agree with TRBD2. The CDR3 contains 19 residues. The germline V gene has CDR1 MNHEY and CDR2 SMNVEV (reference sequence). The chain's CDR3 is CASSFFVSSGAPNAGELFF. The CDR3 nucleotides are TGTGCCAGCAGTTTTTTTGTTTCTAGCGGGGCGCCGAACGCCGGGGAGCTGTTTTTT.

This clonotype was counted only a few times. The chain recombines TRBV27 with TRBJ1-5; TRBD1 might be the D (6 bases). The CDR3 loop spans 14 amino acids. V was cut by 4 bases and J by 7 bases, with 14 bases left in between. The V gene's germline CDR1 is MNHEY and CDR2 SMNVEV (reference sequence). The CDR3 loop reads CASSSRGAGQPQHF. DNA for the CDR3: TGTGCCAGCAGTTCTCGGGGGGCAGGACAGCCCCAGCATTTT.

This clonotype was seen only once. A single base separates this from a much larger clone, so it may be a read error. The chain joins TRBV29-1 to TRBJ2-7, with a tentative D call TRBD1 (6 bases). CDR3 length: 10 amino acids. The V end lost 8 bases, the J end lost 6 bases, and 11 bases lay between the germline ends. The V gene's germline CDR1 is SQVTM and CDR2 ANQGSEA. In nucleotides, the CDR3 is TGCAGCATTGTAGGGGGCGAGCAGTACTTC. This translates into CSIVGGEQYF.

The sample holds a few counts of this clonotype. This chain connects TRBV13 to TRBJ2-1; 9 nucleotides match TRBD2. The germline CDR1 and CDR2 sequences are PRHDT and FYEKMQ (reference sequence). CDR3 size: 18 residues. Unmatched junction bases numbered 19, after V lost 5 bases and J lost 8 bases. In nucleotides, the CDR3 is TGTGCCAGCAGCGACACCCAAGGGAGGAGCGGGAGGTTGGATGAGCAGTTCTTC. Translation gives CASSDTQGRSGRLDEQFF.

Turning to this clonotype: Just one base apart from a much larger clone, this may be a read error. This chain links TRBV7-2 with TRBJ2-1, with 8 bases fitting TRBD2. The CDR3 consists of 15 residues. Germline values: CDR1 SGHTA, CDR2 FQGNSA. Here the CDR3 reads CASTPSGTRGHERFF. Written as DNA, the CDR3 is TGTGCCAGCACCCCATCTGGGACTAGGGGCCATGAGCGGTTCTTC.

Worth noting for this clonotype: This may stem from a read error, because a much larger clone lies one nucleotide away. CDR3 amino acids: CASQKDRGSMSTEAFF. The CDR3 nucleotides read TGTGCCTCCCAAAAGGACAGGGGGTCCATGAGCACTGAAGCTTTCTTT. The genes are TRBV28 and TRBJ1-1; 10 bases line up with TRBD1. Germline V gene lookup returns CDR1 MDHEN and CDR2 SYDVKM. With V trimmed by 11 bases and J by 4 bases, 16 bases remained unmatched. This CDR3 comprises 16 residues. Using reference TRBV28 and TRBJ1-1 for the parts outside the CDR3, the full variable domain is DVKVTQSSRYLVKRTGEKVFLECVQDMDHENMFWYRQDPGLGLRLIYFSYDVKMKEKGDIPEGYSVSREKKERFSLILESASTNQTSMYLCASQKDRGSMSTEAFFGQGTRLTVV.

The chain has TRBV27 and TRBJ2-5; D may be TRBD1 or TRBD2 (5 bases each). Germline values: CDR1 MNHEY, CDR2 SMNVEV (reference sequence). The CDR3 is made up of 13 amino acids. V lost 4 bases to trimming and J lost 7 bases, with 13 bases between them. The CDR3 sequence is CASSSGTPGTQYF. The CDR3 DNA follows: TGTGCCAGCAGTTCTGGGACCCCAGGGACCCAGTACTTC.

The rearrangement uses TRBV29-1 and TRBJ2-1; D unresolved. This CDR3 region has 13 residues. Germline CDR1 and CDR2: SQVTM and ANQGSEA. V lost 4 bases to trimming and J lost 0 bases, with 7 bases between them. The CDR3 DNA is TGCAGCGTTGGTGTCCCCTCCTACAATGAGCAGTTCTTC. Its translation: CSVGVPSYNEQFF.

The DNA of the CDR3 is TGTGCCTGGAGTGTTGGAGGACACCGTGGGGCTTTCTTT. It specifies CAWSVGGHRGAFF. V is TRBV30 and J is TRBJ1-1; TRBD1 might be the D (5 bases). The CDR3 is made up of 13 amino acids. Trimming pared 0 bases from V and 11 bases from J, leaving 16 bases between. The germline V gene has CDR1 GTSNPN and CDR2 SVGIG (reference sequence).

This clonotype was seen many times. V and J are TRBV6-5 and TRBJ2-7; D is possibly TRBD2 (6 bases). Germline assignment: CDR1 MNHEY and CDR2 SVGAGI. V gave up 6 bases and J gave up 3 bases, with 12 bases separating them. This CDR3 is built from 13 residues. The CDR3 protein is CASSPDYNYEQYF. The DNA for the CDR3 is TGTGCCAGCAGCCCGGACTATAACTACGAGCAGTACTTC.

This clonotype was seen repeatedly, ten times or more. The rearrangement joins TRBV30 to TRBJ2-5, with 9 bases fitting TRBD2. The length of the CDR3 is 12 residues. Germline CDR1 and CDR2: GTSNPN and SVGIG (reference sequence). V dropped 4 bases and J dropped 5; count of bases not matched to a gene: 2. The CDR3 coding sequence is TGTGCCTGGAACAGCGGGGGGGAGACCCAGTACTTC. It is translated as CAWNSGGETQYF.

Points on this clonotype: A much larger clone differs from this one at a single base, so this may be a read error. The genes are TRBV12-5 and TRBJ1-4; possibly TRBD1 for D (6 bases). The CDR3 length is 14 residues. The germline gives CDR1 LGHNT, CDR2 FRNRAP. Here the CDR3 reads CASGQDRYNEKPFF. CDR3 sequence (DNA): TGTGCTAGTGGACAAGACAGGTATAATGAAAAACCGTTTTTT.

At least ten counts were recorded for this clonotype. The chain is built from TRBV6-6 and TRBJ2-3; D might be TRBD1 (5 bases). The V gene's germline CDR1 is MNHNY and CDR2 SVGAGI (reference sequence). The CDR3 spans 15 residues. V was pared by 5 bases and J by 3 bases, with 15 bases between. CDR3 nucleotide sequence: TGTGCCAGCAGTGATCAGGGATTTCCGACAGATACGCAGTATTTT. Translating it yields CASSDQGFPTDTQYF.

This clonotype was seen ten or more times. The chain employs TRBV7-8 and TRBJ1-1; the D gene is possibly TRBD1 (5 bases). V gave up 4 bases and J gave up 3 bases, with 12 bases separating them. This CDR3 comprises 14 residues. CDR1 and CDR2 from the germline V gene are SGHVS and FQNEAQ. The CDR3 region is CASSYYEGHTEAFF. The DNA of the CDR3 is TGTGCCAGCAGCTATTATGAGGGGCACACTGAAGCTTTCTTT.

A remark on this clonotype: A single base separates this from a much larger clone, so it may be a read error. The CDR3 here is CASSARLLPRTEQYF. In DNA, the CDR3 is TGTGCCAGCAGTGCGAGACTACTCCCGAGGACCGAGCAGTACTTC. The rearrangement joins TRBV2 to TRBJ2-7, with D possibly matching TRBD2 (5 bases). Germline lookup yields CDR1 SNHLY and CDR2 FYNNEI. The ends were cut back, 4 bases at V and 6 bases at J, with 19 bases in the middle. The CDR3 contains 15 residues.

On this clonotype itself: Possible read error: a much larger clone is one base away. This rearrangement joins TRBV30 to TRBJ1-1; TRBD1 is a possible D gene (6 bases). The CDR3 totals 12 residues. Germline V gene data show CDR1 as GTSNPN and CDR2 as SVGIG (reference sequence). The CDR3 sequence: CAWSVQGPEALF. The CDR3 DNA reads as TGTGCCTGGAGTGTACAGGGCCCTGAAGCTCTCTTT.

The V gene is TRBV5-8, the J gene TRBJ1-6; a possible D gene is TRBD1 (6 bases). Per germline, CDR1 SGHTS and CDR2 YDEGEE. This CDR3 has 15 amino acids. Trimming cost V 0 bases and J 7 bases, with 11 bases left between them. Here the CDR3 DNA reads TGTGCCAGCAGCTTGGCCGCGGGGGCCAATTCACCCCTCCACTTT. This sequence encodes CASSLAAGANSPLHF. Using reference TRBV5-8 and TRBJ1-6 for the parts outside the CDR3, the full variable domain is EAGVTQSPTHLIKTRGQQATLRCSPISGHTSVYWYQQALGLGLQFLLWYDEGEERNRGNFPPRFSGRQFPNYSSELNVNALELEDSALYLCASSLAAGANSPLHFGNGTRLTVT.

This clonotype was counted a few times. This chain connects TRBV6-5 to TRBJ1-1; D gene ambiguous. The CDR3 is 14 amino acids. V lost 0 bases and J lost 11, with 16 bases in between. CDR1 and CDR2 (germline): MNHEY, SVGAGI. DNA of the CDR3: TGTGCCAGCAGTTACTCTGTGGATGGGAGAGAGGCTTTCTTT. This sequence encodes CASSYSVDGREAFF.

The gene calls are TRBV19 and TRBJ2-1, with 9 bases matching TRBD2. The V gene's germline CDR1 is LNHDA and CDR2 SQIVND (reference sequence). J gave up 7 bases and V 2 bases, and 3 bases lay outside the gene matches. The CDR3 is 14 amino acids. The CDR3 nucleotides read TGTGCCAGTAGTATACCTAGCGGGATAAATGAGCAGTTCTTC. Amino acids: CASSIPSGINEQFF.

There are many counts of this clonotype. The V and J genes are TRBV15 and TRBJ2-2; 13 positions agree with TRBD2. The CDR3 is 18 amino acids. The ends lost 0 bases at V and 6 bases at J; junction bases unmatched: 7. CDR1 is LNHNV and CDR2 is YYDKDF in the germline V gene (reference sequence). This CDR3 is CATSRDWGTSGVAGELFF. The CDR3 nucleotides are TGTGCCACCAGCAGAGATTGGGGGACTAGCGGGGTGGCCGGGGAGCTGTTTTTT.

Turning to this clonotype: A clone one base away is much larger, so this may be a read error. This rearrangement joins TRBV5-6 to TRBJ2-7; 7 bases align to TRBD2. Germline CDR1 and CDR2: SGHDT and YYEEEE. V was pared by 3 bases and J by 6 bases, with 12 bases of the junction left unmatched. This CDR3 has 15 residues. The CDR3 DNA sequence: TGTGCCAGCAGCTCCAAAGCGGGAAGTGAGCGCGAGCAGTACTTC. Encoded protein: CASSSKAGSEREQYF.

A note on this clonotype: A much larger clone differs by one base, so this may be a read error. CDR3 bases: TGTACCACCAGTGATTTTACGGCGGGGACGTACAATGAGCAGTTCTTC. Its translation: CTTSDFTAGTYNEQFF. The chain is built from TRBV24-1 and TRBJ2-1, with a weak D call TRBD2 (6 bases). The CDR3 length is 16 residues. Germline lookup yields CDR1 KGHDR and CDR2 SFDVKD.

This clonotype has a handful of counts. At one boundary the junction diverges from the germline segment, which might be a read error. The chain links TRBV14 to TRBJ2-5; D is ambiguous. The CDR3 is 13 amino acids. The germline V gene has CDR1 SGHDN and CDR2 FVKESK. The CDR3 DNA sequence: TGTGTCAGCAGCCAATGGAATCAAGAGACCCAGTACTTC. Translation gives CVSSQWNQETQYF.

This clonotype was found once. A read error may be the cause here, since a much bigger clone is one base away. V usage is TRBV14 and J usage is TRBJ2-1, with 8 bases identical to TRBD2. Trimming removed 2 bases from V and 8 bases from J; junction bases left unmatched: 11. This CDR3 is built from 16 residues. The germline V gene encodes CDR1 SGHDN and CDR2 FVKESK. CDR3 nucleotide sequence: TGTGCCAGCAGCCAAACTCTACTAGCGGTCGGCGATGAGCAGTTCTTC. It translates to CASSQTLLAVGDEQFF.

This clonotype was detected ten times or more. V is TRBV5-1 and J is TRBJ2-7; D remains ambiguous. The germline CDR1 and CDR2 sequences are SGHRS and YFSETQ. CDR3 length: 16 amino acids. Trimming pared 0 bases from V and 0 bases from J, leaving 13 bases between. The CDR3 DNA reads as TGCGCCAGCAGCTTGGTTGTGACAATGAGCTCCTACGAGCAGTACTTC. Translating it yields CASSLVVTMSSYEQYF.

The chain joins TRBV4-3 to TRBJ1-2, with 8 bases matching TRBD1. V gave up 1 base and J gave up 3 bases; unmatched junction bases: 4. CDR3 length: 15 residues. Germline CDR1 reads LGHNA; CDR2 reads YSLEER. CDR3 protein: CASSQGRQGYYGYTF. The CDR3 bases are TGCGCCAGCAGCCAAGGGAGACAGGGGTACTATGGCTACACCTTC.

The CDR3 protein is CSAQDLAGEQETQYF. As DNA, the CDR3 is TGCAGTGCTCAAGACCTAGCGGGAGAGCAAGAGACCCAGTACTTC. The chain employs TRBV20-1 and TRBJ2-5; 10 bases are a match to TRBD2. This CDR3 comprises 15 residues. Looked up from germline, CDR1 is DFQATT and CDR2 is SNEGSKA (reference sequence). V lost 5 bases, J lost 2 bases, and 8 bases stayed unmatched.

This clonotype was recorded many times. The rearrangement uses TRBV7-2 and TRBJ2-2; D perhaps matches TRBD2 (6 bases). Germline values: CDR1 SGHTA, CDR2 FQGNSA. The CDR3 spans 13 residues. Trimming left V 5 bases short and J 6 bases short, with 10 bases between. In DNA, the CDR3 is TGTGCCAGCAGCAAAGGGACTCCCGGGGAGCTGTTTTTT. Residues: CASSKGTPGELFF.

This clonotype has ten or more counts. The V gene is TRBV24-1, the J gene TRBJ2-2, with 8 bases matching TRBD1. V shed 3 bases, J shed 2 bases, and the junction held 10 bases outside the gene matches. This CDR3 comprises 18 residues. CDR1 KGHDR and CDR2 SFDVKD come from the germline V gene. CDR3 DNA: TGTGCCACCAGTGATACACCCGGGCAGGGGGCCAACACCGGGGAGCTGTTTTTT. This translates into CATSDTPGQGANTGELFF.

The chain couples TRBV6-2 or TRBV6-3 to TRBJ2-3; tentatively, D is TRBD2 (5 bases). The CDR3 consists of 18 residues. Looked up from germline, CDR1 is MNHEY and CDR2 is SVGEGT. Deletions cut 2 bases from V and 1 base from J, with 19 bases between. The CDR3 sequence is CASSYGERPAARTDTQYF. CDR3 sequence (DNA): TGTGCCAGCAGTTACGGGGAGAGACCTGCGGCCCGCACAGATACGCAGTATTTT.